Below, one TCR beta chain is given with its context. Antigen: not known. The sample comes from a study of T cells in localized non-small cell lung cancer. Produced via immunoSEQ multiplex PCR; TCRdb's table is partial and in-frame only. The sample includes around 96,000 clones, approximately 90% of them seen just once. Study observations and caveats: With higher T cell density in blood came longer overall survival. Owing to sequencing of a solitary tumor region, heterogeneity cannot be discounted. Adjacent lung had a median around 60 of the 100 largest tumor clones. Maximal T cell clonality occurred in uninvolved adjacent lung, with tumor ranking below it.

The V and J ends lost 4 bases and 5 bases respectively, with 11 bases between them. The CDR3 sequence is 13 residues long. Germline V gives CDR1 SGHKS, CDR2 YYEKEE (reference sequence). This TCR was recovered from a woman aged 35 to 70 with stage II squamous cell lung carcinoma. V and J are TRBV5-5 and TRBJ2-3, with a weak D call TRBD1 (6 bases). Sequenced material: PBMCs, taken before any cancer treatment. The CDR3 protein is CASSRRGGDTQYF. CDR3 coding DNA: TGTGCCAGCAGCCGGAGAGGGGGAGATACGCAGTATTTT.